The source of this T cell receptor beta chain is a study of T cell repertoires in cytomegalovirus infection. This clonotype occurred a few times. Its antigen is not identified. TCRdb reanalysed the reads using MiXCR and keeps one entry per CDR3 protein. The sample has a few hundred thousand distinct CDR3 sequences, about 39% seen once. The CDR3 is made up of 15 amino acids. V lost 4 bases to trimming and J lost 4 bases, with 15 bases between them. Germline V gives CDR1 SGHAT, CDR2 FQNNGV. The sample was cultured PBMCs, taken from culture after CMV antigen stimulation. The J gene is TRBJ2-3, the V gene TRBV11-2; D might be TRBD1 or TRBD2, each matching 5 bases. The sequence was obtained from a human donor in good health (CMV status not recorded). Some clones in this sample may be carry-over from other donors' samples. In DNA, the CDR3 is TGTGCCAGCAGCTCAGGCTGGGACCGGGCAGATACGCAGTATTTT. It yields the protein CASSSGWDRADTQYF.